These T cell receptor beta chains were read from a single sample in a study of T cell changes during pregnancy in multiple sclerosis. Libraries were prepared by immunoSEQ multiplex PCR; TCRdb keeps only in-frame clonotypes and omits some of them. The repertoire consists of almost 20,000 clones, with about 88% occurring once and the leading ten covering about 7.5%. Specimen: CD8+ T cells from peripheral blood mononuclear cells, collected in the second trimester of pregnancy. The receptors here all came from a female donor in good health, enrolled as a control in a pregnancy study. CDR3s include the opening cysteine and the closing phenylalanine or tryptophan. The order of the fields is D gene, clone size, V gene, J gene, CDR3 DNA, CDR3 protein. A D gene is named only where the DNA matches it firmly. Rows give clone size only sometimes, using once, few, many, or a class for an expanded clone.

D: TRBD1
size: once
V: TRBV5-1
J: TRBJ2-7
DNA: TGCGCCAGCAGCTTAGACCTTTTCCGGGACAGGGGGAGGACCAGCTCCTACGAGCAGTACTTC
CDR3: CASSLDLFRDRGRTSSYEQYF

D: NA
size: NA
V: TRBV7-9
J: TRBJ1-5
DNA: TGTGCCAGCAGCTTAGGTAACAGGGAGACGGCAATTGGCAATCAGCCCCAGCATTTT
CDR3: CASSLGNRETAIGNQPQHF

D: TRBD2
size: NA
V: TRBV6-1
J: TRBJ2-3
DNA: TGTGCCAGCAGTGGACTAGCGGGGGGGGCAGATACGCAGTATTTT
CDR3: CASSGLAGGADTQYF

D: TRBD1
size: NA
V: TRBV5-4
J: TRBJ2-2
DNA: TGTGCCAGCAGCCCTACGGACAGGGCGGCCGGGGAGCTGTTTTTT
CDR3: CASSPTDRAAGELFF

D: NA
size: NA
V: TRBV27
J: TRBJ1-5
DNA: TGTGCCAGCCGAGCGGGTATGGCTTGGGGCAATCAGCCCCAGCATTTT
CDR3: CASRAGMAWGNQPQHF

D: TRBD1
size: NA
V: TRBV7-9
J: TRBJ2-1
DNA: TGTGCCAGCAGCGGGAGTCGTACGGACAGGGTGGGCAATGAGCAGTTCTTC
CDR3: CASSGSRTDRVGNEQFF

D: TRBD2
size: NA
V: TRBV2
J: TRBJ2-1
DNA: TGTGCCAGCAGACGTGGCGGGGGGTCCTACAATGAGCAGTTCTTC
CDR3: CASRRGGGSYNEQFF

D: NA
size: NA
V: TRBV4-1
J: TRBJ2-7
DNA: TGCGCCAGCAGCCAAGAACCGGGAGCGGTGTACGAGCAGTACTTC
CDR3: CASSQEPGAVYEQYF

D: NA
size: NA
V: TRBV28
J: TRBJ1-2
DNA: TGTGCCAGCAGCCTCGTCGGTAACTATGGCTACACCTTC
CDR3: CASSLVGNYGYTF

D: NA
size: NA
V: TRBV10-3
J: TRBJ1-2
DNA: TGTGCCATCAGTGAGGGCGCGGGAGGGGGGTACAACTATGGCTACACCTTC
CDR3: CAISEGAGGGYNYGYTF

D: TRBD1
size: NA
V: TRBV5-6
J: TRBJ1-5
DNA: TGTGCCAGCAGCTACTCCGGGACAGAAAACAATCAGCCCCAGCATTTT
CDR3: CASSYSGTENNQPQHF

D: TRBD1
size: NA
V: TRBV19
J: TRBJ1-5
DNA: TGTGCCAGTAGTTATGGAGGCAGGGGGAAGCAGCCCCAGCATTTT
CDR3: CASSYGGRGKQPQHF

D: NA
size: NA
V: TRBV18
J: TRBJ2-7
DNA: TGTGCCAGCTCACCCGATGGTCGGAGCGAGCAGTACTTC
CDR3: CASSPDGRSEQYF

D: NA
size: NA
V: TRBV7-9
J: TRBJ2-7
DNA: TGTGCCAGTTCGAGAGGATACGAGCAGTACTTC
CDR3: CASSRGYEQYF

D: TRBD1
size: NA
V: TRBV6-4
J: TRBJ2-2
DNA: TGTGCCAGCAGTGACTCAGGGACAGGGGTCCCCGGGGAGCTGTTTTTT
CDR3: CASSDSGTGVPGELFF

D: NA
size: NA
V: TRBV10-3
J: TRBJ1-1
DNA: TGTGCCATCAAGACAACAGACACAGATGAAGCTTTCTTT
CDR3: CAIKTTDTDEAFF

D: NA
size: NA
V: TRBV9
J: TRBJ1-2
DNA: TGTGCCAGCAGCTCGGTTCATGGCTACACCTTC
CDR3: CASSSVHGYTF

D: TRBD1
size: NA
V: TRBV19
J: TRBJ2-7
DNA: TGTGCCAGTAGTATGTCGACAGGGTTTATTTACGAGCAGTACTTC
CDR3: CASSMSTGFIYEQYF

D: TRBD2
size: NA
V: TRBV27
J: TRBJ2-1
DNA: TGTGCCAGCAGTTTCCGACTAGCGGGCTTAAGGAACGATGAGCAGTTCTTC
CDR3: CASSFRLAGLRNDEQFF

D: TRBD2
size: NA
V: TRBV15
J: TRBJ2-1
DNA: TGTGCCACCAGCAGTGATGTGGGCGGGAGCTACAATGAGCAGTTCTTC
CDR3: CATSSDVGGSYNEQFF

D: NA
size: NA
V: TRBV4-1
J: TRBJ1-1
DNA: TGCGCCAGCAGCCGCCACAGGAACATGAACACTGAAGCTTTCTTT
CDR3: CASSRHRNMNTEAFF

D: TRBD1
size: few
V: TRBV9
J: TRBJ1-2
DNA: TGTGCCAGCAGCGTTGGCTCAGGGACAGGGGAGCGCTACACCTTC
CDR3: CASSVGSGTGERYTF

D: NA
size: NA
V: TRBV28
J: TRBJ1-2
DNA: TGTGCCAGCAGTTTACCCGGGATCCCGGGGGAAGATGGCTACACCTTC
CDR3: CASSLPGIPGEDGYTF

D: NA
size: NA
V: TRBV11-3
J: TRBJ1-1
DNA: TGTGCCAGCAGCTCAACAGCGAACACTGAAGCTTTCTTT
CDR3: CASSSTANTEAFF

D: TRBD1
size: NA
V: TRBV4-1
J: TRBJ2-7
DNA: TGCGCCAGCAGCCAAGAGTTGGACAGGGCAGGCGAGCAGTACTTC
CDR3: CASSQELDRAGEQYF